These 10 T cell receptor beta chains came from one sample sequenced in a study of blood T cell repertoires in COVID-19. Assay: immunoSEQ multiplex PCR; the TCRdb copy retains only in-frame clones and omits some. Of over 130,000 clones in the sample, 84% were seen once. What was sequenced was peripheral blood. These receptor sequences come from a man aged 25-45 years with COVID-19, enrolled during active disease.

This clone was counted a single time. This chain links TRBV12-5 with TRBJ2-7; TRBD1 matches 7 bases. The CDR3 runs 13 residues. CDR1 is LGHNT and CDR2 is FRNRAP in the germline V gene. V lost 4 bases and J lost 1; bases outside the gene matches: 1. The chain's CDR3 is CASGWDSSYEQYF. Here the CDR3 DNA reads TGTGCTAGTGGTTGGGACAGTTCCTACGAGCAGTACTTC.

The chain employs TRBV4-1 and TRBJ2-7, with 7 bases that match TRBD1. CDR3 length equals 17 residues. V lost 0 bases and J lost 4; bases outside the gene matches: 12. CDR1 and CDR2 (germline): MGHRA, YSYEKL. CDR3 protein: CASSQENLVRTGYEQYF. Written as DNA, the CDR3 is TGCGCCAGCAGCCAAGAGAACCTGGTCCGGACAGGATACGAGCAGTACTTC.

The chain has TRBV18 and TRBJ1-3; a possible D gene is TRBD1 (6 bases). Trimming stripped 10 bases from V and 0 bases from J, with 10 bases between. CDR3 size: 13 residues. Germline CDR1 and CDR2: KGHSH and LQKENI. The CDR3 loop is CATTGSSGNTIYF. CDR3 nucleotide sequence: TGTGCCACTACAGGGAGCTCTGGAAACACCATATATTTT.

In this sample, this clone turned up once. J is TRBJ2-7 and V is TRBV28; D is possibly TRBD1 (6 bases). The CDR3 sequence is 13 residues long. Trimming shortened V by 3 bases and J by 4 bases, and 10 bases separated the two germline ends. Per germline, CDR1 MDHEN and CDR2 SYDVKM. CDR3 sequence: CASSLDSPYEQYF. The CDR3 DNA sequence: TGTGCCAGCAGTTTGGACAGTCCGTACGAGCAGTACTTC.

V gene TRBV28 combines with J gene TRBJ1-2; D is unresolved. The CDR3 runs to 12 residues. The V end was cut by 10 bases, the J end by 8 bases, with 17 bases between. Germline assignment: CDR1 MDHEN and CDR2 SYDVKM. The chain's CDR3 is CATFGLRGGYTF. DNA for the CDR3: TGTGCCACCTTTGGCCTTCGGGGAGGCTACACCTTC.

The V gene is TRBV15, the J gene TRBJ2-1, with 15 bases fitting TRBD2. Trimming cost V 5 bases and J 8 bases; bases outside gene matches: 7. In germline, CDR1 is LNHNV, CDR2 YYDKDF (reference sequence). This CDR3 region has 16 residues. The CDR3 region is CATSGGTSGRYDEQFF. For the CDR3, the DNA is TGTGCCACCAGCGGGGGGACTAGCGGGAGGTATGATGAGCAGTTCTTC.

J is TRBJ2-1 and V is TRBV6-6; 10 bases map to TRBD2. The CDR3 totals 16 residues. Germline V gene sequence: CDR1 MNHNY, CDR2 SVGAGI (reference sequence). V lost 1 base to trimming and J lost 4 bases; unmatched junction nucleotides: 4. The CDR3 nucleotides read TGTGCCAGCAGTTACTTAGGACTAGCGGAGTACAATGAGCAGTTCTTC. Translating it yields CASSYLGLAEYNEQFF.

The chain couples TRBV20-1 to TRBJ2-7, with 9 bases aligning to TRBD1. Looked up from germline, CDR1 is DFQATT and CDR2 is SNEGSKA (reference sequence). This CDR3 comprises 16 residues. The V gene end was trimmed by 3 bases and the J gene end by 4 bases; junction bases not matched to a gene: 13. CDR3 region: CSASGTGLPTAYEQYF. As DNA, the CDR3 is TGCAGTGCTAGTGGGACAGGGCTCCCCACCGCTTACGAGCAGTACTTC.

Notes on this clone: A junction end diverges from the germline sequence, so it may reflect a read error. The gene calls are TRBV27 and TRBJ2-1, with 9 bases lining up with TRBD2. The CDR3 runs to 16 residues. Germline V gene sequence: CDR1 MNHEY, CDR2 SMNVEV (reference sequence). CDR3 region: CASSLRTSAFYNKQFF. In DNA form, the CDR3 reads TGTGCCAGCAGTTTACGGACTAGCGCCTTTTACAATAAGCAGTTCTTC.

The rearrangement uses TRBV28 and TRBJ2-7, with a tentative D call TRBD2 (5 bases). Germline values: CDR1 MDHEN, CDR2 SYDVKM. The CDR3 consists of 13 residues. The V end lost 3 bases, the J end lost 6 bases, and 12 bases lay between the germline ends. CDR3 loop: CASSLRGRSEQYF. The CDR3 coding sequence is TGTGCCAGCAGTTTGAGAGGGCGGTCCGAGCAGTACTTC.